The entry below gives a single T cell receptor (beta chain) sequence along with its context. Its antigen is as yet unknown. The CDR3 consists of 16 residues. V trimming: 3 bases; J trimming: 1 base; junction bases outside the gene matches: 7. Germline lookup yields CDR1 LNHDA and CDR2 SQIVND (reference sequence). Sequenced by immunoSEQ multiplex PCR; TCRdb stores in-frame clones only, minus some. The sample includes 9,000 to 13,000 clones, about 80% of them seen just once. This specimen belongs to a study of PD-1 blockade in classical Hodgkin lymphoma. The study, taken as a whole, reports: The study reported lower baseline TCR diversity in newly diagnosed patients than in healthy donors. Some patients started nivolumab under 1 year after ASCT, and they were excluded.

Brentuximab vedotin exposure varied, and every patient relapsed after autologous stem cell transplantation. This clonotype was sampled from a human donor with classical Hodgkin lymphoma. The source material was peripheral blood mononuclear cells (PBMCs), sampled at baseline. This sequence joins TRBV19 and TRBJ2-3; TRBD2 matches at 7 bases. The CDR3 protein is CASSMVRGSGTDTQYF. The CDR3 nucleotides are TGTGCCAGTAGTATGGTCCGCGGGAGTGGCACAGATACGCAGTATTTT.